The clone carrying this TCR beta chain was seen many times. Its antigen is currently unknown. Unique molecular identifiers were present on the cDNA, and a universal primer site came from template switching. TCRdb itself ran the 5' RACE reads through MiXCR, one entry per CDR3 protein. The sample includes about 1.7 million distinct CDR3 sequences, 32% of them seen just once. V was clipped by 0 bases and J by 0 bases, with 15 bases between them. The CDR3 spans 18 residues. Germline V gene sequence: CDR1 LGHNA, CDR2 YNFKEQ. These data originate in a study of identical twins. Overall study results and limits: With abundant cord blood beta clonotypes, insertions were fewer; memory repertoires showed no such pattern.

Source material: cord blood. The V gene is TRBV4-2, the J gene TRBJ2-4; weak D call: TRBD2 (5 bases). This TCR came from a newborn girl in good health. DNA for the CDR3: TGTGCCAGCAGCCAAGATAGCGAGCGGAAACTAGCCAAAAACATTCAGTACTTC. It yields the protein CASSQDSERKLAKNIQYF.